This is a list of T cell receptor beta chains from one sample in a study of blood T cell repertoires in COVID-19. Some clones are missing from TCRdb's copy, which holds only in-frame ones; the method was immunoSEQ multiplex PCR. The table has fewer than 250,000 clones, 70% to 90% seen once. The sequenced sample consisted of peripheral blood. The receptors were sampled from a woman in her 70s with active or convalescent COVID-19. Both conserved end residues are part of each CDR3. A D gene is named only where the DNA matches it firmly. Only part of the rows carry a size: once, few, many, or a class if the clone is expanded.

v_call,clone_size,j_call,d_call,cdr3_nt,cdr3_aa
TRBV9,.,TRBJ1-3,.,TGTGCCAGCAGCGCAGGACTTGGAAACACCATATATTTT,CASSAGLGNTIYF
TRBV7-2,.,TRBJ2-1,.,TGTGCCAGCAGCTTAGCGGGGGACTCCAGGCCCCCCTACAATGAGCAGTTCTTC,CASSLAGDSRPPYNEQFF
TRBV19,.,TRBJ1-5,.,TGTGCCAGTAGTATTCGCGGGGGCCGGGGCAATCAGCCCCAGCATTTT,CASSIRGGRGNQPQHF
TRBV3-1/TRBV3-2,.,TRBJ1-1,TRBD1,TGTGCCAGCAGCCAAAACTCAGGGGGTGAAGCTTTCTTT,CASSQNSGGEAFF
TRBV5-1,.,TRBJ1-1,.,TGCGCCAGCAGCGCGACAGCTACGAACACTGAAGCTTTCTTT,CASSATATNTEAFF
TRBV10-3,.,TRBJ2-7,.,TGTGCCATCAGTGGTGCGGGCAGGAGCTCCTACGAGCAGTACTTC,CAISGAGRSSYEQYF
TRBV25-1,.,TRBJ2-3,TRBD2,TGTGCCAGCAGTGAGCCGACTAGCGGACCAGATACGCAGTATTTT,CASSEPTSGPDTQYF
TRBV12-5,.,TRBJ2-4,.,TGTGCTAGTGGTTTGGTAAACTCCAGCGGGGCCAAAAACATTCAGTACTTC,CASGLVNSSGAKNIQYF
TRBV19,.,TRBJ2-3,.,TGTGCCAGTAGTCCGAGGGTGGCGGGAGATACGCAGTATTTT,CASSPRVAGDTQYF
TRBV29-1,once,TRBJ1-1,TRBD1,TGCAGCGGGGCAGGGGGGATGGTGACTGAAGCTTTCTTT,CSGAGGMVTEAFF
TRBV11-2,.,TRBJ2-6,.,TGTGCCAGCATACGAGAGACAGTTCCCTACTCTGGGGCCAACGTCCTGACTTTC,CASIRETVPYSGANVLTF
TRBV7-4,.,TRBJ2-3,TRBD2,TGTGCCAGCAGCCAAACTAGCGGGGGTCCTAGCACAGATACGCAGTATTTT,CASSQTSGGPSTDTQYF
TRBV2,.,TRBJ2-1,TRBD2,TGTGCCAGCAGTGTGGTATCGCGGGAGTATAGTGAGCAGTTCTTC,CASSVVSREYSEQFF
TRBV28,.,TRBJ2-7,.,TGTGCCAGCAGCCCACAATTAGCGGAGGGGAACTACGAGCAGTACTTC,CASSPQLAEGNYEQYF
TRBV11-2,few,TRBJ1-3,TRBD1,TGTGCCAGCAGCCCTCAGGGGGCGCCTGGAAACACCATATATTTT,CASSPQGAPGNTIYF
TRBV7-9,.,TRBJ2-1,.,TGTGCCAGCAGCCCCCGAGAGAATGAGCAGTTCTTC,CASSPRENEQFF
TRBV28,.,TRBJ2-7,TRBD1,TGTGCCAGCAGTCTAAAGGACCCGGGACAGGGGGCGAATTTTGGTGCTTACGAGCAGTACTTC,CASSLKDPGQGANFGAYEQYF
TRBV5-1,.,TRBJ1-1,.,TGCGCCAGCAGCTACGACAGCAACACTGAAGCTTTCTTT,CASSYDSNTEAFF
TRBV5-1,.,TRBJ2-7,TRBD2,TGCGCCAGCAGCTTGCCAATAGCGGGAGAGCAGTACTTC,CASSLPIAGEQYF
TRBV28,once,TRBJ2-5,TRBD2,TGTGCCAGCAGTGGTCATCCAACGACTAGCGGGAGATGGGGCAGGGTGGAGACCCAGTACTTC,CASSGHPTTSGRWGRVETQYF
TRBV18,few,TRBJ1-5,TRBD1,TGTGCCAGCTCACCCGACGAACAGGGGGCGACTCAGCCCCAGCATTTT,CASSPDEQGATQPQHF
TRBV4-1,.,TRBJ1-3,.,TGCGCCAGCAGCCAAGATGAGGAGGCCCTTTTATATTTT,CASSQDEEALLYF